The source of this T cell receptor (beta chain) is a study of response to subunit inactivated influenza vaccine. This clonotype has a handful of counts. TCRdb called the RT-PCR reads again in MiXCR, with one record for every CDR3 protein. The table lists about 500,000 distinct CDR3 sequences, under 15% of them singletons, with approximately 14% in the top ten. Germline values: CDR1 SGHRS, CDR2 YFSETQ. The CDR3 covers 16 residues. Trimming cost V 0 bases and J 2 bases; bases outside gene matches: 3. The chain employs TRBV5-1 and TRBJ2-3; 10 nucleotides agree with TRBD2. The receptor's source is a man aged 50 to 60 who received an inactivated influenza vaccine. Sequencing was performed on PBMCs from blood, taken about 40 days after vaccination. DNA for the CDR3: TGCGCCAGCAGCTTGGAAGCGGGAGGGAACACAGATACGCAGTATTTT. Translation: CASSLEAGGNTDTQYF.